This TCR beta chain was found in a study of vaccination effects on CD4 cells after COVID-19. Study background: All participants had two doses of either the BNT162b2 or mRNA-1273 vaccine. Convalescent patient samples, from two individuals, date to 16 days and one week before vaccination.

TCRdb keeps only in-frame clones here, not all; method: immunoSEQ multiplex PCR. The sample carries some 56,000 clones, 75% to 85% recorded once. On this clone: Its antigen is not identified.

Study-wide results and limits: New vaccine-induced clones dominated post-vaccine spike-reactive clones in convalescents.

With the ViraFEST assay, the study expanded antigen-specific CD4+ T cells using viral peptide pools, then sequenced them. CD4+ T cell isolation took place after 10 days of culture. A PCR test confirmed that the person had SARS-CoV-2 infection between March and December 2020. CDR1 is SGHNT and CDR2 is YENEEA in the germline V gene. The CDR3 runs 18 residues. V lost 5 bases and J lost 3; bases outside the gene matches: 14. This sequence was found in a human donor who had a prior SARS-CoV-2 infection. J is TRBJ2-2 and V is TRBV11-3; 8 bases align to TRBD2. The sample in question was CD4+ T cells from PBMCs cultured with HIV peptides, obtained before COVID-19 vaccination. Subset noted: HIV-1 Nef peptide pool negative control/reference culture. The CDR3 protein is CASSKRLAQLYYTGELFF. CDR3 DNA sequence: TGTGCCAGCAGCAAAAGACTAGCGCAACTTTACTACACCGGGGAGCTGTTTTTT. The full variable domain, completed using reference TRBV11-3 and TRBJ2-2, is EAGVVQSPRYKIIEKKQPVAFWCNPISGHNTLYWYLQNLGQGPELLIRYENEEAVDDSQLPKDRFSAERLKGVDSTLKIQPAELGDSAVYLCASSKRLAQLYYTGELFFGEGSRLTVL.